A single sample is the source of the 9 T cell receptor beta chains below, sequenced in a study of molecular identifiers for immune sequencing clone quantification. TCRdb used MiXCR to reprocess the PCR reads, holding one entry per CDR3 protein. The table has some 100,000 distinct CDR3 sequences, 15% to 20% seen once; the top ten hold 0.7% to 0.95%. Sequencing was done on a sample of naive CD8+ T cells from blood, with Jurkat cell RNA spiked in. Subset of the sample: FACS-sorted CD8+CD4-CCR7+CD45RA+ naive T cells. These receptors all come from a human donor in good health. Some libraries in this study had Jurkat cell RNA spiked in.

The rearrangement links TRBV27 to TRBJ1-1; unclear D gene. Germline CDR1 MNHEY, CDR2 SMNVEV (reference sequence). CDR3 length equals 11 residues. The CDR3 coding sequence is TGTGCAAGCCTCTCGTCCACTGAAGCTTTCTTT. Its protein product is CASLSSTEAFF.

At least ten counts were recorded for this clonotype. The CDR3 spells CAWSATPGQGYYEQYF. CDR3 sequence (DNA): TGTGCCTGGAGTGCCACCCCGGGACAGGGTTACTACGAGCAGTACTTC. The chain has TRBV30 and TRBJ2-7; 9 bases are a match to TRBD1. Germline V gives CDR1 GTSNPN, CDR2 SVGIG (reference sequence). The CDR3 runs to 16 residues. The V gene end was trimmed by 1 base and the J gene end by 3 bases; junction bases not matched to a gene: 10.

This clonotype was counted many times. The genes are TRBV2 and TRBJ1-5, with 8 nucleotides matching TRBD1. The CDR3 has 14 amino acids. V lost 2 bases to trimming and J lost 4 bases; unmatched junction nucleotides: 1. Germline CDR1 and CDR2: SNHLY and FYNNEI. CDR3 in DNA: TGTGCCAGCAGTGAACGGACAGGGAATCAGCCCCAGCATTTT. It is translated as CASSERTGNQPQHF.

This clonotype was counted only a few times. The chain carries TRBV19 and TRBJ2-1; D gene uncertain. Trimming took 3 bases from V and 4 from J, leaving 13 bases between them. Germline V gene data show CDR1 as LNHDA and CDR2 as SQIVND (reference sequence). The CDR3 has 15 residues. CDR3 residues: CASSIQAETYNEQFF. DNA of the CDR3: TGTGCCAGTAGTATTCAGGCCGAGACTTACAATGAGCAGTTCTTC.

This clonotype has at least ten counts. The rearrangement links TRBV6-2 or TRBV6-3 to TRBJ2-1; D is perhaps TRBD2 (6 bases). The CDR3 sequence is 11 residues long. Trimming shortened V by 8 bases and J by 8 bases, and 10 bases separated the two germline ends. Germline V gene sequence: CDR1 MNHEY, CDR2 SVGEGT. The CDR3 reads CASGGIDEQFF. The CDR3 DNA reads TGTGCCAGCGGCGGGATAGATGAGCAGTTCTTC.

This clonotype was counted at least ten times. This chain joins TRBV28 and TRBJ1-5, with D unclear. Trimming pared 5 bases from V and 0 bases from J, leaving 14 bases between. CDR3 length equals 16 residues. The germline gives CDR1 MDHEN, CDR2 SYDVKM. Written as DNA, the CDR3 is TGTGCCAGCAGTCCGCGGACGGTGTATAGCAATCAGCCCCAGCATTTT. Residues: CASSPRTVYSNQPQHF.

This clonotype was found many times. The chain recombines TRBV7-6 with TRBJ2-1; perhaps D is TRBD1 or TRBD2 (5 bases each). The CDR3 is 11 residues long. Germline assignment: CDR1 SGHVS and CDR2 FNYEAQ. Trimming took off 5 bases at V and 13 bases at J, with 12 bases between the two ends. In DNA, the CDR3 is TGTGCCAGCAGCACCGGGGCTCAACAGTTCTTC. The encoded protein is CASSTGAQQFF.

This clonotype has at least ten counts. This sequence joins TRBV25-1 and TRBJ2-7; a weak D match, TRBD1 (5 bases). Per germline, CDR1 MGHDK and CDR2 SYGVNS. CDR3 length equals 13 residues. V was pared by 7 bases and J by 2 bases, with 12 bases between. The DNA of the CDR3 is TGTGCCAGCATGACAGAAAACCCCTACGAGCAGTACTTC. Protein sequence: CASMTENPYEQYF.

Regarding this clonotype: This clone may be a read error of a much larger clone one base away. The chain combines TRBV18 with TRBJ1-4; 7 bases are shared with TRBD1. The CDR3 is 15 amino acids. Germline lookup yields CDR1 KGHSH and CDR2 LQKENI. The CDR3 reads CASSNRDSLYEKPFF. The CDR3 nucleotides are TGTGCCAGCTCGAACCGGGACAGTCTTTATGAAAAACCGTTTTTT. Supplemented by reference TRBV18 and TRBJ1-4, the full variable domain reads NAGVMQNPRHLVRRRGQEARLRCSPMKGHSHVYWYRQLPEEGLKFMVYLQKENIIDESGMPKERFSAEFPKEGPSILRIQQVVRGDSAAYFCASSNRDSLYEKPFFGSGTQLSVL.